This T cell receptor beta chain derives from a study of beta chain features in type 1 diabetes. Study-wide findings and caveats: Significant though moderate, a shortening of TCRB CDR3s appeared in all four CD4+ subsets of Type 1 diabetes patients. PCR might favor shorter templates, but any such skew would affect patients and controls equally.

Trimming at V came to 6 bases and at J to 3 bases, leaving 7 bases not matched to a gene. This CDR3 comprises 15 residues. The V gene's germline CDR1 is MNHNS and CDR2 SASEGT. The sequenced template was cDNA made from the entire isolated RNA. Sequencing of naive, central memory and regulatory T cell samples gave an average of around 3.8 million reads. TCRdb's table, derived via immunoSEQ multiplex PCR, lists solely in-frame clones and lacks some. The sample includes more than 300,000 clones, 9.3% of them seen just once. On this clone: Its antigen is unknown.

Sorting of CD4+ naive, central memory, regulatory and stem cell-like memory cells was performed via CD45RO/CCR7/CD25/CD127/CD95/CD27. The clonotype comes from a man younger than 40 with type 1 diabetes. This rearrangement joins TRBV6-1 to TRBJ2-3, with TRBD1 identical over 9 bases. Sequenced material: central memory CD4+ T cells from blood. Written as DNA, the CDR3 is TGTGCCAGCAGAGCCGGGACAGGGTGGACAGATACGCAGTATTTT. Protein: CASRAGTGWTDTQYF.